This T cell receptor (beta chain) comes out of a study of shared clonotypes between healthy human individuals. On this clone: Antigen: not known. This may stem from a read error, because a much larger clone lies one nucleotide away. Other nucleotide sequences in the sample specify the same CDR3.

Study-level points and caveats: Clonotype sharing levels among donors were expected to vary with sequencing depth.

Profiling relied on immunoSEQ multiplex PCR, and the TCRdb table lists in-frame clones only, not all of them. The sample has about 460,000 clones; 75% to 80% are singletons. The TCR was taken from a middle-aged woman in good health. Some clones in this sample may be carry-over from other donors' samples. Sequencing was performed on PBMCs.

CDR3 nucleotide sequence: TGCGCCAGCAGCCAAGTGGTCGGTCAGAACTACGAACAGTACTTC. Residues: CASSQVVGQNYEQYF. The chain has TRBV4-1 and TRBJ2-7; D is undetermined. Looked up from germline, CDR1 is MGHRA and CDR2 is YSYEKL. The CDR3 contains 15 residues.